This T cell receptor beta chain was recorded in a study of blood T cell repertoires in COVID-19. In the study overall: The study drew acute and convalescent COVID-19 samples from the United States, Italy and Spain.

The J segment lost 4 bases and the V segment lost 6 bases, leaving 8 bases of the junction unmatched. Germline V gene data show CDR1 as MDHEN and CDR2 as SYDVKM. The CDR3 is made up of 14 amino acids. Per the original data handling: Amplification with reference gene primers provided the estimates of nucleated cell counts. Only in-frame clones appear in the TCRdb table, and some are missing; sequencing was by immunoSEQ multiplex PCR. The DNA gave D and trimming, while V, J and clone size come from that table. The data show approximately 300,000 clones, less than 85% seen once. The sequenced sample was PBMCs or T cells enriched from blood (not recorded which). This receptor was taken from a woman aged 30 to 39 who had been exposed to COVID-19. The chain has TRBV28 and TRBJ2-7, with 8 bases lining up with TRBD1. The CDR3: CASSPRTGRYEQYF. DNA of the CDR3: TGTGCCAGCAGCCCGCGGACAGGGAGGTACGAGCAGTACTTC.